Given below is one T cell receptor (beta chain) in context. Its target is unknown. These data originate in a study of monozygotic twins with inflammatory bowel disease. TCRdb reanalyzed the 5' RACE reads and collapses them to one entry per CDR3 protein, without DNA. The sample table sets out 80,000 or so distinct CDR3 sequences. Per the germline V gene, CDR1 is MNHEY and CDR2 is SMNVEV (reference sequence). The CDR3 has 15 residues. Regarding the study as a whole: Reduced clonotype sharing with other individuals was observed in IBD patients relative to healthy twins, especially with disease activity. Repertoire similarity did not differ between concordant and discordant twins, possibly owing to limited power. A reduction in TCRbeta diversity (inverse Simpson) was seen in IBD patients relative to healthy co-twins.

The chain joins TRBV27 to TRBJ2-1; as DNA is missing, the TRBD1 call by TCRdb cannot be tested. The specimen sequenced was blood. The TCR sequence derives from a human donor with ulcerative colitis or Crohn's disease, or a healthy co-twin of an affected twin (not recorded which). This CDR3 reads CASHTPRGGYNEQFF.